This TCR beta chain derives from a study of cytomegalovirus exposure and HLA in healthy donors. Whole-study results and caveats: Productive status was seen about 87% or about 30% of the time for most TCR beta V segments in an earlier analysis. In a later analysis, common viral pathogens appeared linked to several of the most significant clusters. In a later analysis, TCR association rates varied by HLA locus: DRB1 most, HLA-C fewest.

Trimming took 2 bases from V and 1 from J, leaving 9 bases between them. The CDR3 consists of 14 residues. Germline V CDR1 and CDR2: MNHEY, SMNVEV (reference sequence). The PCR used 60 Vbeta and 13 Jbeta primers. TCRdb's table, derived via immunoSEQ multiplex PCR, lists solely in-frame clones and lacks some. The data contain about 180,000 clones, about 80% of them singletons. About this clone itself: Its antigen is unidentified.

The receptor's source is a man aged 25 to 40 in good health and CMV-seropositive. The rearrangement links TRBV27 to TRBJ2-7; possible D gene TRBD2, 7 bases. The sample comprised PBMCs. CDR3 protein: CASSLRGASYEQYF. The DNA for the CDR3 is TGTGCCAGCAGTTTACGGGGGGCGTCCTACGAGCAGTACTTC.